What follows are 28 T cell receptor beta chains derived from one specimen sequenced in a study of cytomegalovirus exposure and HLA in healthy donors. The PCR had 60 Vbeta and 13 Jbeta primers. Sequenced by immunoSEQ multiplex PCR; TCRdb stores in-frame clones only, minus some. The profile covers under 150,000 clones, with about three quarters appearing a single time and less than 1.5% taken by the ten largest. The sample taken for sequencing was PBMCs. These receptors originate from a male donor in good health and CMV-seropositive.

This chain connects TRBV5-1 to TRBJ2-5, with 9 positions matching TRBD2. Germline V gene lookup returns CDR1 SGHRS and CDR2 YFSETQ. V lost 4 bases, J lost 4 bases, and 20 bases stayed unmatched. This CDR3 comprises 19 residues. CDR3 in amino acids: CASSAAGRWASGVRETQYF. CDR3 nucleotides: TGCGCCAGCAGCGCTGCGGGACGGTGGGCTAGCGGGGTGAGAGAGACCCAGTACTTC.

The CDR3 sequence is CASSPPQVGKLFF. The DNA of the CDR3 is TGTGCCAGCAGTCCCCCACAGGTTGGAAAACTGTTTTTT. The chain links TRBV28 to TRBJ1-4; perhaps TRBD1 as D (5 bases). Looked up from germline, CDR1 is MDHEN and CDR2 is SYDVKM. Trimming removed 5 bases at V and 10 bases at J, with 14 bases between. The CDR3 totals 13 residues. The full variable domain, in which reference TRBV28 and TRBJ1-4 provide the parts outside the CDR3, is DVKVTQSSRYLVKRTGEKVFLECVQDMDHENMFWYRQDPGLGLRLIYFSYDVKMKEKGDIPEGYSVSREKKERFSLILESASTNQTSMYLCASSPPQVGKLFFGSGTQLSVL.

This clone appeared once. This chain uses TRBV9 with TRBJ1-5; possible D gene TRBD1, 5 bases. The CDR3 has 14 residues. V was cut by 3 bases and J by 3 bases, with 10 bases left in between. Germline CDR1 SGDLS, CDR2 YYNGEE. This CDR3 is CASSEEGYNQPQHF. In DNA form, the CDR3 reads TGTGCCAGCAGCGAGGAGGGGTACAATCAGCCCCAGCATTTT.

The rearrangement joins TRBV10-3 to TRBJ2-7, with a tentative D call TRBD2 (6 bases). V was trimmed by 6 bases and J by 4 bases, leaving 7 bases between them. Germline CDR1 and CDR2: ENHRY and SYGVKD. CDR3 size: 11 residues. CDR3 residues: CAISGRYEQYF. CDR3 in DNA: TGTGCCATCAGCGGGAGATACGAGCAGTACTTC.

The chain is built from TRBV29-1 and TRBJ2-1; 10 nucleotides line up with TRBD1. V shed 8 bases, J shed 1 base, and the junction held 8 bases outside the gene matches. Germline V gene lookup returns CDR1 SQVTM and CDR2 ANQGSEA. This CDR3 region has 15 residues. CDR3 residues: CSLRDRGGSYNEQFF. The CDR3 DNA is TGCAGCCTCCGGGACAGGGGAGGATCCTACAATGAGCAGTTCTTC.

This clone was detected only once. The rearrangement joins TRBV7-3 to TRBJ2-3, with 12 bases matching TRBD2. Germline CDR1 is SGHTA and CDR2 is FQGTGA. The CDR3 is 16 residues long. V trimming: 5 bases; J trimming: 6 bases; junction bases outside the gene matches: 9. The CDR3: CASSPLGLAGTDTQYF. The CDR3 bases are TGTGCCAGCAGCCCCCTCGGACTAGCGGGAACCGATACGCAGTATTTT.

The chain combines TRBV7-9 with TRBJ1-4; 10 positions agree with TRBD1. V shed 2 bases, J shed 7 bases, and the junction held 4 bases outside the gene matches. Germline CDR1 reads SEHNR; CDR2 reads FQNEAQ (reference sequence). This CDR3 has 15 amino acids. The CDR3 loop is CASSLQGQGSEKLFF. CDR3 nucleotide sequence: TGTGCCAGCAGCTTACAGGGACAGGGGAGTGAAAAACTGTTTTTT.

This chain's CDR3 is CASSYPKGGYYEQYF. In nucleotides, the CDR3 is TGTGCCAGCAGTTACCCCAAAGGGGGCTACTACGAGCAGTACTTC. V and J are TRBV6-5 and TRBJ2-7; 7 bases map to TRBD1. Looked up from germline, CDR1 is MNHEY and CDR2 is SVGAGI. The trim removed 2 bases at V and 3 bases at J, leaving 7 bases unmatched. This CDR3 has 15 residues.

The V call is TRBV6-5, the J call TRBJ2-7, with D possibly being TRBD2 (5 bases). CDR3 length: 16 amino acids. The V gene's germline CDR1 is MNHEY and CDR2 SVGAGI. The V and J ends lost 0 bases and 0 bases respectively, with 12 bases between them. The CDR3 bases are TGTGCCAGCAGTTACTCTTCGCTGCGGGCCTCCTACGAGCAGTACTTC. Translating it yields CASSYSSLRASYEQYF.

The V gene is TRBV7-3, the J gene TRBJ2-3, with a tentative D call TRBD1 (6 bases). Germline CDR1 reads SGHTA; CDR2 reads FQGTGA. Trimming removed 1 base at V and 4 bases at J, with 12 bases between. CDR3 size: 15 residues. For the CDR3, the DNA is TGTGCCAGCAGCTTAAAACTCAGGGGTCCAGATACGCAGTATTTT. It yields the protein CASSLKLRGPDTQYF. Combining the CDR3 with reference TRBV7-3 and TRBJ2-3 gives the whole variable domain GAGVSQTPSNKVTEKGKYVELRCDPISGHTALYWYRQSLGQGPEFLIYFQGTGAADDSGLPNDRFFAVRPEGSVSTLKIQRTERGDSAVYLCASSLKLRGPDTQYFGPGTRLTVL.

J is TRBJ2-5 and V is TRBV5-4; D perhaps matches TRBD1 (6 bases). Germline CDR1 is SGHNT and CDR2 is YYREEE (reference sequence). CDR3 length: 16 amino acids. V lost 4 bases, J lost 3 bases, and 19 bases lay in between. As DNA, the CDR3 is TGTGCCAGCAGCGTAGTCACAGGGCGGACAAAAGAGACCCAGTACTTC. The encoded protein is CASSVVTGRTKETQYF.

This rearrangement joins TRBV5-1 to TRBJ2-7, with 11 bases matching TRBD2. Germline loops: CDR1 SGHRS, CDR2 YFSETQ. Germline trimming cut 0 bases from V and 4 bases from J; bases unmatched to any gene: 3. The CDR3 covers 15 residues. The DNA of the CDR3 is TGCGCCAGCAGCTTGGTTAGCGGGAGGGATTACGAGCAGTACTTC. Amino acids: CASSLVSGRDYEQYF.

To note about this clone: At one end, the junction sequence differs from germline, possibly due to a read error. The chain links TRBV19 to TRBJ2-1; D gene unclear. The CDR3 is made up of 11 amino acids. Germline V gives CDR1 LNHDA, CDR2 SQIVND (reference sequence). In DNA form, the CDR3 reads TGTGCCAGTAGCATAGCCTATGAGCAGTTCTTC. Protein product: CASSIAYEQFF.

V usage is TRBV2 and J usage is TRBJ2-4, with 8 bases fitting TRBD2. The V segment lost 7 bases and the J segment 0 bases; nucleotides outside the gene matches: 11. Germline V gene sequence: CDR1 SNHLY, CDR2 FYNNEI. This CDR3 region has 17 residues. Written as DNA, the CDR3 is TGTGCCAGCATGGGGGCTAGCGGGCTCCTAGCCAAAAACATTCAGTACTTC. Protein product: CASMGASGLLAKNIQYF.

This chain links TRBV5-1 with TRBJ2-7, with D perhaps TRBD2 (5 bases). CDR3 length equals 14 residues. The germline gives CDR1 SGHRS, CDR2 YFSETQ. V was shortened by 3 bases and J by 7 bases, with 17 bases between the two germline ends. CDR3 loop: CASSSRADGPEQYF. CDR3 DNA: TGCGCCAGCAGCTCGCGGGCCGATGGCCCTGAGCAGTACTTC.

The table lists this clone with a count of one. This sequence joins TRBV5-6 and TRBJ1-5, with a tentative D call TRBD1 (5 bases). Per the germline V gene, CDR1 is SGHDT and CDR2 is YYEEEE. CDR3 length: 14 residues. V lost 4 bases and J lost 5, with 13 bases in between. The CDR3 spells CASSLQGGDQPQHF. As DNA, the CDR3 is TGTGCCAGCAGCCTCCAGGGAGGGGATCAGCCCCAGCATTTT.

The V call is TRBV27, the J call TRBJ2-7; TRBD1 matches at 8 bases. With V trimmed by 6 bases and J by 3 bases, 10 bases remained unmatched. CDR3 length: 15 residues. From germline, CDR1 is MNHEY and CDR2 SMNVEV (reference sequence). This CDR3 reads CASSRTGQGIYEQYF. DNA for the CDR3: TGTGCCAGCAGCCGGACCGGACAGGGAATCTACGAGCAGTACTTC.

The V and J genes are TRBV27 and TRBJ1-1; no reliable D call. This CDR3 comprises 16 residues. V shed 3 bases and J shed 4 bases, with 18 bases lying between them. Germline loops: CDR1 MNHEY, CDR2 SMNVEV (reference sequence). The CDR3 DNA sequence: TGTGCCAGCAGTTTTATCCAGACGACTTTGGGCACTGAAGCTTTCTTT. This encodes CASSFIQTTLGTEAFF.

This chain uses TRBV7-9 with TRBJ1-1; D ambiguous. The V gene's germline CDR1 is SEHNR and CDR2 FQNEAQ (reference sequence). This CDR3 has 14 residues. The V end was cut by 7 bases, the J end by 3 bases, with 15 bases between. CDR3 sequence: CASINSLKDTEAFF. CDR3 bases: TGTGCCAGCATAAATAGCCTCAAGGACACTGAAGCTTTCTTT.

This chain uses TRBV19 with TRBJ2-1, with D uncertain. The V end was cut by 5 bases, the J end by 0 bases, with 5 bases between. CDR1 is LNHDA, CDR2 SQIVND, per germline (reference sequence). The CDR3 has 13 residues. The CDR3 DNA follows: TGTGCCAGTAGTTTCAGCTCCTACAATGAGCAGTTCTTC. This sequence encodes CASSFSSYNEQFF. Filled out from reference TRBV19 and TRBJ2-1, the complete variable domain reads DGGITQSPKYLFRKEGQNVTLSCEQNLNHDAMYWYRQDPGQGLRLIYYSQIVNDFQKGDIAEGYSVSREKKESFPLTVTSAQKNPTAFYLCASSFSSYNEQFFGPGTRLTVL.

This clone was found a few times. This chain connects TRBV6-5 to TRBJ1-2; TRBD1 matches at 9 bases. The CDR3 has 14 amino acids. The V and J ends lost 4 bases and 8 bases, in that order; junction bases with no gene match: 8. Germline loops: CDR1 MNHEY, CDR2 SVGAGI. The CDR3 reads CASSSAGTGPGYTF. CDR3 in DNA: TGTGCCAGCAGTTCCGCCGGGACAGGGCCCGGCTACACCTTC.

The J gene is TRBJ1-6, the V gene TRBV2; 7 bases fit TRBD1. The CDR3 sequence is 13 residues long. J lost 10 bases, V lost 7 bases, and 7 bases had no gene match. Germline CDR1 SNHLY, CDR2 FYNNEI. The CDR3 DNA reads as TGTGCCAGCATCCGGGACAGAGAATCACCCCTCCACTTT. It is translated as CASIRDRESPLHF.

The CDR3 here is CASSLESSGNTDTQYF. CDR3 bases: TGTGCCAGCAGCTTAGAGTCTAGCGGGAACACAGATACGCAGTATTTT. V is TRBV7-6 and J is TRBJ2-3, with 9 bases fitting TRBD2. The CDR3 contains 16 residues. V shed 1 base and J 2 bases; nucleotides not matched to a gene: 4. CDR1 is SGHVS and CDR2 is FNYEAQ in the germline V gene.

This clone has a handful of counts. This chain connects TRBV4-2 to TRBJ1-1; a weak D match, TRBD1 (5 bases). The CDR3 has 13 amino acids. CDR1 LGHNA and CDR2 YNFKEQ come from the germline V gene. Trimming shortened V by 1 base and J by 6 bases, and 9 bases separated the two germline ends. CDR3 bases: TGTGCCAGCAGCCAAGTTTCAGGGTCTGAAGCTTTCTTT. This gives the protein CASSQVSGSEAFF.

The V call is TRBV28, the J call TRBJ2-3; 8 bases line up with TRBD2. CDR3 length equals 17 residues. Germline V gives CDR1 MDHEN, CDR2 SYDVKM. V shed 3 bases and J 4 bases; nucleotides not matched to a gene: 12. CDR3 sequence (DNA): TGTGCCAGCAGTTTGGGGGGTAGCGGGATGGGGGCAGATACGCAGTATTTT. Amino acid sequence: CASSLGGSGMGADTQYF.

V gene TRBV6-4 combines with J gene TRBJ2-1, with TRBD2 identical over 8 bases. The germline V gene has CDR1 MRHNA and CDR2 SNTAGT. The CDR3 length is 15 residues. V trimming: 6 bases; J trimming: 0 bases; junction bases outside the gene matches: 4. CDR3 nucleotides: TGTGCCAGCAGGGCCACTAGCGGCTCCTACAATGAGCAGTTCTTC. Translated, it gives CASRATSGSYNEQFF.

CDR3 region: CASRWTGGDNQPQHF. The CDR3, as DNA: TGTGCCAGTAGATGGACAGGGGGGGACAATCAGCCCCAGCATTTT. The chain combines TRBV19 with TRBJ1-5; 10 nucleotides line up with TRBD1. The J segment lost 3 bases and the V segment lost 6 bases, leaving 5 bases of the junction unmatched. Germline V gene data show CDR1 as LNHDA and CDR2 as SQIVND (reference sequence). This CDR3 region has 15 residues.

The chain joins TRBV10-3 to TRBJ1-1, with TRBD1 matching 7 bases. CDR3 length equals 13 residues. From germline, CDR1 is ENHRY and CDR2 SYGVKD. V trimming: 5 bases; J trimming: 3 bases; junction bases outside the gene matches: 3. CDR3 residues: CAISSGQDTEAFF. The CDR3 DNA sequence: TGTGCCATCAGTTCAGGACAGGACACTGAAGCTTTCTTT.